The 30 T cell receptor beta chains reported below all come from one sample, sequenced in a study of T cell responses to AZD1222 COVID-19 vaccine. Profiling relied on immunoSEQ multiplex PCR, and the TCRdb table lists in-frame clones only, not all of them. The repertoire holds tens of thousands of clones, with approximately 88% as singletons. The source was peripheral blood, collected 28 days after the second AZD1222 dose. These receptors all come from an adult who received the AZD1222 COVID-19 vaccine.

This chain connects TRBV21-1 to TRBJ1-5; no check of the table's D call, TRBD1, against the DNA was made. TRBV21-1 is assigned pseudogene status. This CDR3 has 16 amino acids. CDR3 DNA: TGTGCCAGCAGCAAAGTCTCAGGAACTAGCAATCAGCCCCAGCATTTT. The encoded protein is CASSKVSGTSNQPQHF.

This chain joins TRBV18 and TRBJ1-1, with 8 bases lining up with TRBD1. The CDR3 is 15 residues long. Germline lookup yields CDR1 KGHSH and CDR2 LQKENI. J was trimmed by 2 bases and V by 3 bases; bases with no gene match: 5. The CDR3 DNA sequence: TGTGCCAGCTCACCTCAGGGGGCCGCTAACACTGAAGCTTTCTTT. It translates to CASSPQGAANTEAFF.

The chain uses TRBV27 and TRBJ2-7; D is unclear. CDR3 length: 15 amino acids. The ends were cut back, 3 bases at V and 3 bases at J, with 15 bases in the middle. The germline CDR1 and CDR2 sequences are MNHEY and SMNVEV (reference sequence). The CDR3 bases are TGTGCCAGCAGTTTGTTACCACCACAAGTCTACGAGCAGTACTTC. It specifies CASSLLPPQVYEQYF.

The chain employs TRBV19 and TRBJ2-7; D uncertain. The CDR3 covers 16 residues. Germline CDR1 LNHDA, CDR2 SQIVND (reference sequence). Trimming cost V 10 bases and J 0 bases, with 22 bases left between them. The CDR3 loop is CATSRFGPESSYEQYF. For the CDR3, the DNA is TGTGCCACCAGTAGGTTTGGACCCGAGAGCTCCTACGAGCAGTACTTC.

The chain recombines TRBV6-2 or TRBV6-3 with TRBJ2-5, with TRBD2 identical over 11 bases. Per the germline V gene, CDR1 is MNHEY and CDR2 is SVGEGT. V lost 2 bases to trimming and J lost 2 bases; unmatched junction nucleotides: 7. The CDR3 is made up of 17 amino acids. The CDR3 bases are TGTGCCAGCAGTTACGGGGGAACTAGCGGGGGTCAAGAGACCCAGTACTTC. Its translation is CASSYGGTSGGQETQYF.

The chain combines TRBV24-1 with TRBJ2-1; D is possibly TRBD1 or TRBD2 (5 bases each). The V end lost 4 bases, the J end lost 5 bases, and 14 bases lay between the germline ends. This CDR3 has 15 residues. Germline V gene sequence: CDR1 KGHDR, CDR2 SFDVKD. CDR3 amino acids: CATSDLWDADNEQFF. In DNA form, the CDR3 reads TGTGCCACCAGTGACTTGTGGGACGCTGACAATGAGCAGTTCTTC.

The rearrangement links TRBV12-5 to TRBJ2-1; perhaps TRBD2 as D (6 bases). CDR3 length: 13 residues. Per germline, CDR1 LGHNT and CDR2 FRNRAP. V lost 1 base to trimming and J lost 6 bases, with 7 bases between them. The CDR3 reads CASGLAGVNEQFF. The CDR3 DNA reads TGTGCTAGTGGTTTGGCGGGAGTCAATGAGCAGTTCTTC.

The CDR3 protein is CAIRGQGIMNTEAFF. CDR3 sequence (DNA): TGTGCCATCCGGGGACAGGGGATTATGAACACTGAAGCTTTCTTT. The chain carries TRBV10-3 and TRBJ1-1, with 10 bases lining up with TRBD1. CDR3 length: 15 residues. V lost 8 bases to trimming and J lost 0 bases; unmatched junction nucleotides: 6. CDR1 is ENHRY, CDR2 SYGVKD, per germline.

This chain joins TRBV6-5 and TRBJ2-4; 8 bases map to TRBD1. The germline V gene encodes CDR1 MNHEY and CDR2 SVGAGI. V was clipped by 0 bases and J by 6 bases; unmatched bases: 7. The CDR3 contains 16 residues. CDR3 amino acids: CASSYSTGVKGNIQYF. The CDR3 DNA is TGTGCCAGCAGTTACTCGACAGGGGTGAAGGGAAACATTCAGTACTTC.

This clone was seen a single time. The gene calls are TRBV2 and TRBJ1-6; TRBD1 is a possible D gene (6 bases). The CDR3 totals 14 residues. Trimming left V 7 bases short and J 12 bases short, with 19 bases between. Germline CDR1 reads SNHLY; CDR2 reads FYNNEI. The CDR3 here is CASNRGDTLGPLHF. CDR3 in DNA: TGTGCCAGCAACCGGGGGGACACCCTAGGACCCCTCCACTTT.

Here the CDR3 DNA reads TGTGCCACCGTGCCGGGACAGGGGGCGTCAGATACGCAGTATTTT. As protein: CATVPGQGASDTQYF. V is TRBV11-2 and J is TRBJ2-3, with TRBD1 identical over 12 bases. The CDR3 totals 15 residues. With 10 bases clipped from V and 4 bases from J, the junction kept 9 bases outside the gene matches. Germline CDR1 is SGHAT and CDR2 is FQNNGV.

This chain connects TRBV4-2 to TRBJ2-7; no firm D call. Per the germline V gene, CDR1 is LGHNA and CDR2 is YNFKEQ. There are 13 residues in the CDR3. With 0 bases removed from V and 5 bases from J, the gap between germline ends came to 8 bases. The CDR3 protein is CASSQDPRDEQYF. The DNA for the CDR3 is TGTGCCAGCAGCCAAGATCCGCGCGACGAGCAGTACTTC.

The rearrangement links TRBV2 to TRBJ1-3; D is possibly TRBD1 (6 bases). The CDR3 has 14 amino acids. Trimming removed 4 bases from V and 2 bases from J, with 9 bases in between. CDR1 and CDR2 (germline): SNHLY, FYNNEI. As DNA, the CDR3 is TGTGCCAGCAGTGGGGGGCGCGCTGGAAACACCATATATTTT. It translates to CASSGGRAGNTIYF.

As concerns this clone: An end of the junction differs from the germline gene, which may be a read error. This chain connects TRBV7-7 to TRBJ2-5; 12 nucleotides agree with TRBD2. This CDR3 has 15 residues. Germline lookup yields CDR1 SSHAT and CDR2 FNYEAQ (reference sequence). As DNA, the CDR3 is TGTGCTAGCAGCCCTAGCGGGGGGGCCTCAGAGACCCAGTACTTC. This codes for CASSPSGGASETQYF.

The chain carries TRBV5-1 and TRBJ2-3, with D possibly being TRBD2 (5 bases). V gave up 0 bases and J gave up 2 bases, with 10 bases separating them. Germline V gene lookup returns CDR1 SGHRS and CDR2 YFSETQ. The CDR3 runs 15 residues. The CDR3 here is CASSLATRDTDTQYF. CDR3 coding DNA: TGCGCCAGCAGCTTGGCCACCCGGGACACAGATACGCAGTATTTT.

Worth noting for this clone: A read error is possible here, since a much larger clone lies one base away. The V gene is TRBV6-2 or TRBV6-3, the J gene TRBJ2-7; no clear D gene. V gave up 0 bases and J gave up 2 bases, with 2 bases separating them. This CDR3 spans 12 amino acids. Germline V gene data show CDR1 as MNHEY and CDR2 as SVGEGT. CDR3 bases: TGTGCCAGCAGTTACTCCCCCTACGAGCAGTACTTC. Translation gives CASSYSPYEQYF.

This chain connects TRBV21-1 to TRBJ2-5. TRBV21-1 is described as a pseudogene. The CDR3 runs 13 residues. The CDR3 DNA reads TGTGCCAGCCCAGCCGCTACCCAAGAGACCCAGTACTTC. Translation gives CASPAATQETQYF.

This clone was picked up a small number of times. CDR3 residues: CASSVAGGLAYEQYF. CDR3 DNA: TGTGCCAGCAGCGTAGCTGGGGGACTAGCCTACGAGCAGTACTTC. This chain uses TRBV9 with TRBJ2-7; 8 positions agree with TRBD2. With V trimmed by 0 bases and J by 2 bases, 4 bases remained unmatched. CDR1 and CDR2 from the germline V gene are SGDLS and YYNGEE. This CDR3 is 15 amino acids long.

This rearrangement joins TRBV12-3 or TRBV12-4 to TRBJ2-7, with 8 bases identical to TRBD2. The CDR3 extends over 11 amino acids. The V gene end was trimmed by 6 bases and the J gene end by 12 bases; junction bases not matched to a gene: 7. This CDR3 is CASRQTSVVYF. CDR3 DNA sequence: TGTGCCAGCAGGCAGACTAGCGTCGTGTACTTC.

This clone was seen more than once but under ten times. The V call is TRBV2, the J call TRBJ1-6; D unresolved. CDR1 and CDR2 from the germline V gene are SNHLY and FYNNEI. Trimming cost V 5 bases and J 9 bases, with 14 bases left between them. CDR3 length equals 14 residues. The CDR3 loop reads CASSFATTSSPLHF. CDR3 bases: TGTGCCAGCAGTTTCGCTACGACGTCTTCACCCCTCCACTTT.

The genes are TRBV9 and TRBJ1-3; D is possibly TRBD1 (5 bases). With 5 bases removed from V and 4 bases from J, the gap between germline ends came to 19 bases. This CDR3 has 16 amino acids. Germline V lookup: CDR1 SGDLS, CDR2 YYNGEE. CDR3 residues: CASSTGTNRGGNTIYF. The CDR3 bases are TGTGCCAGCAGTACCGGGACCAACAGAGGGGGAAACACCATATATTTT. The full variable domain, rest sourced from reference TRBV9 and TRBJ1-3, is DSGVTQTPKHLITATGQRVTLRCSPRSGDLSVYWYQQSLDQGLQFLIQYYNGEERAKGNILERFSAQQFPDLHSELNLSSLELGDSALYFCASSTGTNRGGNTIYFGEGSWLTVV.

The chain has TRBV5-1 and TRBJ2-3; 8 bases line up with TRBD2. Unmatched junction bases numbered 10, after V lost 1 base and J lost 6 bases. This CDR3 has 16 amino acids. Germline values: CDR1 SGHRS, CDR2 YFSETQ. The CDR3 region is CASSLLPGLGGDTQYF. CDR3 coding DNA: TGCGCCAGCAGCTTGTTACCGGGACTAGGTGGGGATACGCAGTATTTT.

The chain is built from TRBV19 and TRBJ1-5; D perhaps matches TRBD1 (5 bases). The germline V gene encodes CDR1 LNHDA and CDR2 SQIVND (reference sequence). V was pared by 10 bases and J by 2 bases, with 15 bases between. This CDR3 is 14 amino acids long. The CDR3 here is CATRGWGGNQPQHF. The CDR3 nucleotides read TGTGCCACAAGGGGATGGGGGGGCAATCAGCCCCAGCATTTT.

V usage is TRBV5-1 and J usage is TRBJ2-1, with D tentatively TRBD2 (6 bases). CDR1 and CDR2 (germline): SGHRS, YFSETQ. V dropped 2 bases and J dropped 7 bases, with 19 bases sitting between them. The CDR3 spans 16 residues. CDR3 region: CASSLLTGLPSNEQFF. The CDR3 DNA follows: TGCGCCAGCAGCTTATTGACGGGACTCCCGTCGAATGAGCAGTTCTTC.

The chain carries TRBV29-1 and TRBJ2-5; TRBD1 might be the D (6 bases). Germline V gives CDR1 SQVTM, CDR2 ANQGSEA. The CDR3 loop spans 13 amino acids. Trimming pared 4 bases from V and 5 bases from J, leaving 14 bases between. Here the CDR3 DNA reads TGCAGCGTTGGCGTGGGGGCGCGGGAGACCCAGTACTTC. This sequence encodes CSVGVGARETQYF.

This clone has more than one count but fewer than ten. The chain links TRBV3-1 (or the pseudogene TRBV3-2) to TRBJ1-2, with D possibly being TRBD1 (6 bases). This CDR3 is built from 14 residues. Trimming cost V 4 bases and J 3 bases, with 12 bases left between them. Germline-derived CDR1 and CDR2 are LGHDT and YNNKEL (reference sequence). The chain's CDR3 is CASSPLGGHYGYTF. In DNA form, the CDR3 reads TGTGCCAGCAGCCCCTTGGGGGGCCACTATGGCTACACCTTC.

This clone has just a few counts. V is TRBV7-3 and J is TRBJ2-7; 8 nucleotides agree with TRBD2. This CDR3 is built from 15 residues. CDR1 and CDR2 from the germline V gene are SGHTA and FQGTGA. The V segment lost 5 bases and the J segment 3 bases; nucleotides outside the gene matches: 9. The CDR3, as DNA: TGTGCCAGCAGCCCGGGCGGGGGGAACAGCTACGAGCAGTACTTC. This gives the protein CASSPGGGNSYEQYF. Full variable domain (outside the CDR3, taken from reference TRBV7-3 and TRBJ2-7): GAGVSQTPSNKVTEKGKYVELRCDPISGHTALYWYRQSLGQGPEFLIYFQGTGAADDSGLPNDRFFAVRPEGSVSTLKIQRTERGDSAVYLCASSPGGGNSYEQYFGPGTRLTVT.

V usage is TRBV2 and J usage is TRBJ2-2; 9 nucleotides line up with TRBD1. The CDR3 length is 16 residues. With 2 bases clipped from V and 4 bases from J, the junction kept 5 bases outside the gene matches. The germline V gene encodes CDR1 SNHLY and CDR2 FYNNEI. The chain's CDR3 is CASSERDRATTGELFF. CDR3 coding DNA: TGTGCCAGCAGTGAACGGGACAGGGCGACCACCGGGGAGCTGTTTTTT.

The CDR3 coding sequence is TGTGCCAGCAGCCTTCAGACAGGGACGGAGCAGTACTTC. Its translation is CASSLQTGTEQYF. The rearrangement links TRBV11-1 to TRBJ2-7; 7 bases align to TRBD1. Germline trimming cut 5 bases from V and 7 bases from J; bases unmatched to any gene: 8. The CDR3 runs 13 residues. Germline V gene sequence: CDR1 SGHAT, CDR2 FQDESV (reference sequence).

The V gene is TRBV3-1 (or the pseudogene TRBV3-2), the J gene TRBJ1-5; maybe TRBD1 (6 bases). V lost 4 bases to trimming and J lost 4 bases, with 17 bases between them. Germline V CDR1 and CDR2: LGHDT, YNNKEL (reference sequence). This CDR3 comprises 16 residues. The DNA of the CDR3 is TGTGCCAGCAGCCCGAGTGGGGGGGGCGCGAATCAGCCCCAGCATTTT. This encodes CASSPSGGGANQPQHF.